What follows are 17 T cell receptor beta chains derived from one specimen sequenced in a study of blood T cell repertoires in COVID-19. Assay: immunoSEQ multiplex PCR; the TCRdb copy retains only in-frame clones and omits some. This sample yields about 110,000 clones, of which over 60% are seen a single time; roughly 4% belongs to the top ten. The sample comprised peripheral blood. The receptors come from a man in his sixties or seventies with acute or convalescent COVID-19.

The chain recombines TRBV27 with TRBJ2-3; 9 nucleotides match TRBD2. J was trimmed by 0 bases and V by 1 base; bases with no gene match: 2. Germline V gives CDR1 MNHEY, CDR2 SMNVEV (reference sequence). The CDR3 length is 16 residues. The CDR3: CASSLYSGGSTDTQYF. The CDR3, as DNA: TGTGCCAGCAGTTTATATAGCGGGGGTAGCACAGATACGCAGTATTTT.

This clone was picked up one time. V and J are TRBV6-1 and TRBJ1-2; 8 positions agree with TRBD1. Germline CDR1 is MNHNS and CDR2 is SASEGT. Trimming took 2 bases from V and 4 from J; bases not matched to a gene: 6. There are 15 residues in the CDR3. In DNA form, the CDR3 reads TGTGCCAGCAGTGAACTGACAGGGGAATTCTATGGCTACACCTTC. Its translation is CASSELTGEFYGYTF.

This chain links TRBV13 with TRBJ2-7, with D possibly TRBD1 on 5 matching bases. Trimming took off 6 bases at V and 4 bases at J, with 7 bases between the two ends. The CDR3 runs 11 residues. The germline V gene encodes CDR1 PRHDT and CDR2 FYEKMQ (reference sequence). CDR3 nucleotide sequence: TGTGCCAGCAGTTCAGGGTACGAGCAGTACTTC. Translating it yields CASSSGYEQYF.

This clone was counted between two and nine times. The gene calls are TRBV19 and TRBJ1-1; D gene ambiguous. V lost 6 bases and J lost 7, with 15 bases in between. CDR3 length: 13 residues. Germline V gene data show CDR1 as LNHDA and CDR2 as SQIVND (reference sequence). Written as DNA, the CDR3 is TGTGCCAGTAGCCTCGGTGGTTTCGGTGAAGCTTTCTTT. Translating gives CASSLGGFGEAFF.

This sequence joins TRBV6-1 and TRBJ1-4; D perhaps matches TRBD1 (6 bases). Germline V CDR1 and CDR2: MNHNS, SASEGT. Trimming cost V 3 bases and J 7 bases, with 12 bases left between them. The CDR3 extends over 14 amino acids. CDR3 nucleotide sequence: TGTGCCAGCAGTGAGGGCAGGGGTGGTGAAAAACTGTTTTTT. It yields the protein CASSEGRGGEKLFF.

This rearrangement joins TRBV19 to TRBJ2-5, with D possibly being TRBD1 (5 bases). Per the germline V gene, CDR1 is LNHDA and CDR2 is SQIVND (reference sequence). The CDR3 consists of 14 residues. The V and J ends lost 3 bases and 4 bases respectively, with 12 bases between them. CDR3 sequence reads: CASSIQGPSETQYF. The CDR3 region has the DNA TGTGCCAGTAGTATCCAGGGCCCTTCAGAGACCCAGTACTTC.

V gene TRBV23-1 combines with J gene TRBJ2-7; a possible D gene is TRBD2 (6 bases). TRBV23-1 is filed as an ORF, its function uncertain. V lost 2 bases to trimming and J lost 5 bases, with 16 bases between them. The CDR3 has 15 residues. The CDR3 loop reads CASSQGGTAPHEQYF. CDR3 DNA sequence: TGCGCCAGCAGTCAAGGGGGGACTGCGCCCCACGAGCAGTACTTC.

The genes are TRBV15 and TRBJ1-2; no reliable D call. Trimming stripped 5 bases from V and 2 bases from J, with 15 bases between. The CDR3 has 15 residues. Germline CDR1 reads LNHNV; CDR2 reads YYDKDF (reference sequence). The CDR3 region is CATSPERGLNYGYTF. DNA of the CDR3: TGTGCCACCAGCCCGGAGCGGGGTCTGAACTATGGCTACACCTTC. Full variable domain (remainder filled in from reference TRBV15 and TRBJ1-2): DAMVIQNPRYQVTQFGKPVTLSCSQTLNHNVMYWYQQKSSQAPKLLFHYYDKDFNNEADTPDNFQSRRPNTSFCFLDIRSPGLGDTAMYLCATSPERGLNYGYTFGSGTRLTVV.

The chain recombines TRBV2 with TRBJ2-3; the D is unclear. The V end was cut by 5 bases, the J end by 2 bases, with 2 bases between. This CDR3 has 11 residues. The germline CDR1 and CDR2 sequences are SNHLY and FYNNEI. Here the CDR3 reads CASSYTDTQYF. The CDR3 DNA reads TGTGCCAGCAGTTACACAGATACGCAGTATTTT.

V is TRBV18 and J is TRBJ1-1; D is uncertain. This CDR3 has 14 amino acids. The V and J ends lost 3 bases and 3 bases respectively, with 11 bases between them. CDR1 is KGHSH, CDR2 LQKENI, per germline. The CDR3 DNA sequence: TGTGCCAGCTCACCCCCGGGAAGAGACACTGAAGCTTTCTTT. Translated: CASSPPGRDTEAFF.

The J gene is TRBJ2-2, the V gene TRBV7-8; 8 nucleotides match TRBD1. Germline loops: CDR1 SGHVS, CDR2 FQNEAQ. The CDR3 runs to 15 residues. The V and J ends lost 3 bases and 1 base, in that order; junction bases with no gene match: 1. CDR3 in amino acids: CASSFGTGNTGELFF. The CDR3, as DNA: TGTGCCAGCAGCTTCGGGACAGGGAACACCGGGGAGCTGTTTTTT.

The table lists this clone with a few counts. The V and J genes are TRBV9 and TRBJ2-2; TRBD1 is a possible D gene (5 bases). Trimming shortened V by 4 bases and J by 4 bases, and 17 bases separated the two germline ends. This CDR3 has 16 residues. Germline V gives CDR1 SGDLS, CDR2 YYNGEE. The CDR3 protein is CASSKTPTDSTGELFF. The CDR3 DNA is TGTGCCAGCAGCAAGACTCCGACAGACTCCACCGGGGAGCTGTTTTTT. The complete variable domain, with remaining parts taken from reference TRBV9 and TRBJ2-2, reads DSGVTQTPKHLITATGQRVTLRCSPRSGDLSVYWYQQSLDQGLQFLIQYYNGEERAKGNILERFSAQQFPDLHSELNLSSLELGDSALYFCASSKTPTDSTGELFFGEGSRLTVL.

The chain recombines TRBV19 with TRBJ2-3; 7 bases map to TRBD2. Losses at the gene ends were 3 bases for V and 8 bases for J; bases not matched to a gene: 8. The CDR3 contains 14 residues. Germline V CDR1 and CDR2: LNHDA, SQIVND (reference sequence). The CDR3 region is CASSIGLAERTQYF. Written as DNA, the CDR3 is TGTGCCAGTAGTATTGGGCTAGCGGAGCGTACGCAGTATTTT. Full variable domain (rest looked up from reference TRBV19 and TRBJ2-3): DGGITQSPKYLFRKEGQNVTLSCEQNLNHDAMYWYRQDPGQGLRLIYYSQIVNDFQKGDIAEGYSVSREKKESFPLTVTSAQKNPTAFYLCASSIGLAERTQYFGPGTRLTVL.

Only a few counts were recorded for this clone. With a much larger clone just one base away, this may be a read error. This CDR3 is also generated by other DNA sequences in the sample. The genes are TRBV7-9 and TRBJ1-1; D unclear. CDR1 is SEHNR and CDR2 is FQNEAQ in the germline V gene (reference sequence). The V end was cut by 3 bases, the J end by 1 base, with 6 bases between. The CDR3 sequence is 13 residues long. The CDR3 sequence: CASSFGGNTEAFF. As DNA, the CDR3 is TGTGCCAGCAGCTTTGGAGGGAACACTGAAGCTTTCTTT.

J is TRBJ2-1 and V is TRBV27, with TRBD2 identical over 10 bases. V shed 5 bases, J shed 13 bases, and the junction held 14 bases outside the gene matches. Per germline, CDR1 MNHEY and CDR2 SMNVEV (reference sequence). The CDR3 is 15 residues long. CDR3 amino acids: CASSLTQRGGRDQFF. The CDR3 DNA follows: TGTGCCAGCAGTCTCACTCAGCGGGGGGGCCGGGACCAGTTCTTC.

This chain links TRBV18 with TRBJ1-1; no firm D call. Germline loops: CDR1 KGHSH, CDR2 LQKENI. Deletions cut 5 bases from V and 4 bases from J, with 17 bases between. The CDR3 has 15 residues. Written as DNA, the CDR3 is TGTGCCAGCTCATCGACCCTGTCTCCAGGCACTGAAGCTTTCTTT. Translating gives CASSSTLSPGTEAFF. Full variable domain (outside the CDR3, taken from reference TRBV18 and TRBJ1-1): NAGVMQNPRHLVRRRGQEARLRCSPMKGHSHVYWYRQLPEEGLKFMVYLQKENIIDESGMPKERFSAEFPKEGPSILRIQQVVRGDSAAYFCASSSTLSPGTEAFFGQGTRLTVV.

The J gene is TRBJ2-2, the V gene TRBV5-8; 8 bases match TRBD1. Germline V CDR1 and CDR2: SGHTS, YDEGEE. The junction had 4 bases not matched to a gene; V was cut back by 0 bases and J by 0 bases. The CDR3 length is 17 residues. CDR3 nucleotide sequence: TGTGCCAGCAGCTTGGTGGGACAGGTATCGAACACCGGGGAGCTGTTTTTT. Protein sequence: CASSLVGQVSNTGELFF.